This is a list of T cell receptor beta chains from one sample in a study of blood T cell repertoires in COVID-19. Assay used: immunoSEQ multiplex PCR; TCRdb lists only in-frame clones, some missing. Found here are 110,000 to 150,000 clones, under 90% of them singletons; the top ten hold around 45%. The source material was peripheral blood. The receptor source for this set is a human donor in a cohort sampled during active COVID-19. CDR3s include the opening cysteine and the closing phenylalanine or tryptophan. Fields, in order: V gene, D gene, CDR3 protein. The D gene is left open where the match is weak.

TRBV9	-	CASSVETSGVYGYTF
TRBV12-3/TRBV12-4	-	CASSLRLEQFF
TRBV9	-	CASSVLTEMNTEAFF
TRBV11-3	-	CASSLVGKLFF
TRBV2	-	CASRAGSEQFF
TRBV9	TRBD1	CASSVDGQVHSPLHF
TRBV6-6	-	CASRAGAVGNTIYF
TRBV24-1	TRBD2	CATRGGLAGAGEQFF
TRBV11-3	-	CASSLEGRDYEQYF
TRBV28	TRBD1	CASSSPGQLQETQYF
TRBV19	TRBD2	CASSRTSGRSNEQFF
TRBV18	-	CASSSLGVLNTEAFF
TRBV19	-	CASRFGGRTEAFF
TRBV27	TRBD2	CASISRLAGESGNEQFF
TRBV5-1	-	CASSLAQITNSPLHF
TRBV5-4	TRBD2	CASSVRSGSGLDEQFF
TRBV5-1	TRBD1	CASSLDRGREQYF
TRBV4-1	TRBD2	CASSQDLGLVPDTQYF
TRBV7-2	-	CASTLGTGATYEQYF
TRBV6-4	-	CASSAGFGETQYF
TRBV7-2	-	CASSQTTFLGYTGELFF
TRBV29-1	TRBD1	CSGRVNRGQPNTGELFF
TRBV9	TRBD1	CASSIGQGYMNTEAFF
TRBV7-9	-	CASSLYEKLFF
TRBV24-1	TRBD2	CATSQGLALGEQFF
TRBV7-2	-	CASSLVGGTGANVLTF
TRBV7-9	-	CASNPAWQGGNTGELFF
TRBV5-6	TRBD1	CASSRGTGGAEAFF
TRBV7-2	TRBD2	CASSPSGGWETQYF
TRBV18	TRBD1	CASSPPDRAFSGYTF
TRBV7-2	-	CASSKSGIQETQYF
TRBV3-1/TRBV3-2	TRBD1	CASSQEWGTGASTEAFF
TRBV7-3	-	CASSLGAASSYEQYF
TRBV5-8	TRBD1	CASRRGLGQANTEAFF
TRBV6-2/TRBV6-3	-	CASSYSVQPSTEAFF
TRBV30	-	CAWSALSGETQYF
TRBV25-1	TRBD1	CASSEYRGMDYGYTF
TRBV10-3	-	CAIKQADTETQYF
TRBV10-3	-	CAISELAAPAGYTF
TRBV19	TRBD2	CASSIGGGVENEQYF
TRBV12-3/TRBV12-4	-	CASRRGRGYEQYF
TRBV7-9	-	CASSFGGDTDTQYF
TRBV15	TRBD2	CATSRVTGGPGEQFF
TRBV19	TRBD1	CASSIPGQGYNEQFF
TRBV27	-	CASSLLGANTGELFF
TRBV5-1	TRBD1	CASSQGQGGEKLFF
TRBV6-5	TRBD2	CASSKLAGGAETQYF
TRBV5-6	TRBD1	CASSARDRGTQPQHF
TRBV6-5	TRBD1	CAANSGGGSEKLFF
TRBV5-1	-	CASKGAVRQPTDTQYF
TRBV9	-	CASSVAGLTYNEQFF
TRBV4-1	-	CASSQVGQFYGYTF
TRBV20-1	-	CSAGGYYTEAFF
TRBV12-5	-	CASGRNTEAFF